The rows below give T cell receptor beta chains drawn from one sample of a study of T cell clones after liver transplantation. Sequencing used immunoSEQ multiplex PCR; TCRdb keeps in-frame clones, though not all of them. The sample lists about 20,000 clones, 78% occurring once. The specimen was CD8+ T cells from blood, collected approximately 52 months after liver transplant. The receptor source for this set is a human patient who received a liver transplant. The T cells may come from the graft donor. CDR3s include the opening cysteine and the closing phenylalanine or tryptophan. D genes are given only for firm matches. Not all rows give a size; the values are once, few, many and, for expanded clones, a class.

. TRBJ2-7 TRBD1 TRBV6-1 CASSEEDRGFIYEQYF TGTGCCAGCAGTGAAGAGGACAGGGGGTTTATCTACGAGCAGTACTTC
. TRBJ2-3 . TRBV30 CAWSGGGGQADTQYF TGTGCCTGGAGTGGGGGAGGGGGGCAGGCAGATACGCAGTATTTT
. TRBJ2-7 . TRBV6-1 CASSEDPWETYEQYF TGTGCCAGCAGTGAGGATCCTTGGGAAACCTACGAGCAGTACTTC
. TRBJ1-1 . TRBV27 CASSLSTFGTEAFF TGTGCCAGCAGTTTATCAACCTTCGGGACTGAAGCTTTCTTT
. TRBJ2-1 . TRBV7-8 CASSLASSPNNEQFF TGTGCCAGCAGCTTAGCCTCGAGTCCCAACAATGAGCAGTTCTTC
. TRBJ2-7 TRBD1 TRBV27 CASSLSTGTGNEQYF TGTGCCAGCAGTTTATCGACCGGGACAGGGAACGAGCAGTACTTC
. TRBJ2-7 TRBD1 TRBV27 CASSLGQGFGEQYF TGTGCCAGCAGTTTGGGACAGGGGTTCGGCGAGCAGTACTTC
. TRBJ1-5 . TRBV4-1 CASSQEGGSSNQPQHF TGCGCCAGCAGCCAAGAGGGGGGCAGTAGCAATCAGCCCCAGCATTTT
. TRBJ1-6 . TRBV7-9 CASSLVDWGQGNSPLHF TGTGCCAGCAGCTTAGTGGACTGGGGGCAAGGTAATTCACCCCTCCACTTT
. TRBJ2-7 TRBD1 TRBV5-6 CASSRAAEWTGIYEQYF TGTGCCAGCAGCCGTGCCGCTGAGTGGACAGGGATCTACGAGCAGTACTTC
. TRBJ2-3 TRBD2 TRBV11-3 CASSRRGGAEGDTQYF TGTGCCAGCAGCAGACGCGGGGGGGCCGAGGGAGATACGCAGTATTTT
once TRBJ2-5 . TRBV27 CASSLGYQETQYF TGTGCCAGCAGTTTAGGGTATCAAGAGACCCAGTACTTC
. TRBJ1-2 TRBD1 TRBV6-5 CASSSLRQGGNYGYTF TGTGCCAGCAGTTCCCTTCGACAGGGAGGAAACTATGGCTACACCTTC
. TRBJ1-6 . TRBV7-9 CASSLLGETNSPLHF TGTGCCAGCAGCTTATTAGGGGAGACGAATTCACCCCTCCACTTT
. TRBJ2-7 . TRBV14 CASSQAAGALDEQYF TGTGCCAGCAGCCAAGCGGCGGGGGCGCTTGACGAGCAGTACTTC
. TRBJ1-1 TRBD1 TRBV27 CASRWQGGGTEAFF TGTGCCAGCAGGTGGCAGGGGGGCGGCACTGAAGCTTTCTTT
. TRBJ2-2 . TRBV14 CASSPRNTGELFF TGTGCCAGCAGCCCAAGGAACACCGGGGAGCTGTTTTTT
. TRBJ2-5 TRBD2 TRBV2 CASSEDEAGGRETQYF TGTGCCAGCAGTGAAGATGAAGCGGGGGGGCGCGAGACCCAGTACTTC
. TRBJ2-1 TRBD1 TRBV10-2 CASSEPGQGYNEQFF TGCGCCAGCAGTGAGCCGGGACAGGGATACAATGAGCAGTTCTTC
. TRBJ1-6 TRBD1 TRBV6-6 CASSYSTGGEPPLHF TGTGCCAGCAGTTACTCGACAGGGGGCGAACCACCCCTCCACTTT
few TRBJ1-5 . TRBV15 CATSSRGDNQPQHF TGTGCCACCAGCAGCCGGGGTGACAATCAGCCCCAGCATTTT
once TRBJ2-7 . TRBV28 CASSNRRIDEQYF TGTGCCAGCAGTAACAGGAGGATCGACGAGCAGTACTTC
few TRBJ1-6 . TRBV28 CASSLYRGMRGNSPLHF TGTGCCAGCAGTTTATATCGGGGAATGCGGGGGAATTCACCCCTCCACTTT
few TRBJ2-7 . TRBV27 CASSSRDNYEQYF TGTGCCAGCAGTTCCAGGGATAACTACGAGCAGTACTTC
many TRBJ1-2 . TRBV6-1 CASSEASTANYGYTF TGTGCCAGCAGTGAAGCGTCGACAGCTAACTATGGCTACACCTTC
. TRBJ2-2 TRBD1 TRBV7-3 CASSPGQANTGELFF TGTGCCAGCAGTCCGGGACAGGCGAACACCGGGGAGCTGTTTTTT
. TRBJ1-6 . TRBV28 CASSYFWAPDGYSYNSPLHF TGTGCCAGCAGTTATTTTTGGGCACCTGATGGCTACTCCTATAATTCACCCCTCCACTTT
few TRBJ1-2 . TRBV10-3 CAISDPAGEHGYTF TGTGCCATCAGTGATCCTGCAGGGGAACATGGCTACACCTTC
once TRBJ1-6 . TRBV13 CASSSGDERNSPLHF TGTGCCAGCAGCTCGGGGGATGAACGTAATTCACCCCTCCACTTT
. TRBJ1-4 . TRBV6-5 CASSFATNEKLFF TGTGCCAGCAGTTTTGCAACTAATGAAAAACTGTTTTTT
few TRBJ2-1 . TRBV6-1 CASSEWDGDNEQFF TGTGCCAGCAGTGAATGGGACGGGGACAATGAGCAGTTCTTC
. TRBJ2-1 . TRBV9 CASALSYNEQFF TGTGCCAGCGCCTTAAGCTACAATGAGCAGTTCTTC
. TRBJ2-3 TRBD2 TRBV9 CASSFLGLAGTDTQYF TGTGCCAGCAGCTTCCTGGGACTAGCGGGGACAGATACGCAGTATTTT
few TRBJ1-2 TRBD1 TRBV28 CASSAGQGYGYTF TGTGCCAGCTCGGCGGGACAGGGCTATGGCTACACCTTC
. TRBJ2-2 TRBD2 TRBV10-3 CAISAREDPNTGELFF TGTGCCATCAGTGCTCGGGAGGACCCGAACACCGGGGAGCTGTTTTTT
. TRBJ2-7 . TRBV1 CTSSQDSGGLSSYEQYF TGCACCAGCAGCCAAGATTCGGGGGGCCTAAGCTCCTACGAGCAGTACTTC
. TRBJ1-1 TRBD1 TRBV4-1 CASSRLQGEGTEAFF TGCGCCAGCAGCCGCTTACAGGGGGAGGGCACTGAAGCTTTCTTT